This T cell receptor (beta chain) stems from a study of blood T cell repertoires in COVID-19. Trimming took 0 bases from V and 6 from J; bases not matched to a gene: 7. The CDR3 loop spans 15 amino acids. CDR1 and CDR2 from the germline V gene are SGHTS and YDEGEE. Profiled with immunoSEQ multiplex PCR; TCRdb holds only in-frame clones, not every one. The sample lists about half a million clones; 89% were seen once. The sequence came from a man between 18 and 29 years old with COVID-19, enrolled during active disease. The sequencing input was peripheral blood. V and J are TRBV5-8 and TRBJ2-3, with 7 bases that match TRBD2. CDR3 protein: CASSLEGQGGDTQYF. CDR3 DNA sequence: TGTGCCAGCAGCTTGGAAGGTCAGGGAGGGGATACGCAGTATTTT.